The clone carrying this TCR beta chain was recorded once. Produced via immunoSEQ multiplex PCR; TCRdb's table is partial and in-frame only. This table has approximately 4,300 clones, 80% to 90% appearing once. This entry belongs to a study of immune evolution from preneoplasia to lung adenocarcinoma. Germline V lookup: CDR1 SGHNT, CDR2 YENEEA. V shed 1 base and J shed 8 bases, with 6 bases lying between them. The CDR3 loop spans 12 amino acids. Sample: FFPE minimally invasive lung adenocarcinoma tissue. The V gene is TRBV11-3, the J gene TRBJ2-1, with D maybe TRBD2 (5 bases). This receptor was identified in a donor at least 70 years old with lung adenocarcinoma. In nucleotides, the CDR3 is TGTGCCAGCAGCTTAGGGGAGCATGAGCAGTTCTTC. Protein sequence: CASSLGEHEQFF.